The source of this T cell receptor beta chain is a study of cytomegalovirus exposure and HLA in healthy donors. Study-wide background: In a previous analysis, some 110 million unique TCR beta sequences were found from about 179 million T cells. HLA-typed donors were the source of about 85 million unique TCRs held in an early data release. Study conclusions and caveats: Clonal expansion, a later analysis showed, was greater in HLA-associated TCR beta chains than in equally common others. Analyzed later, association rates of TCRs varied across HLA loci, with DRB1 most and HLA-C fewest.

The germline V gene encodes CDR1 SGHAT and CDR2 FQDESV (reference sequence). V gave up 5 bases and J gave up 2 bases, with 10 bases separating them. The CDR3 is 13 amino acids. 60 Vbeta and 13 Jbeta primers were used in PCR. Clones were read by immunoSEQ multiplex PCR, and TCRdb kept only the in-frame ones, dropping some. The sample lists around 150,000 clones; 55% to 80% were seen once. Concerning this clone: The antigen is not known.

The chain has TRBV11-1 and TRBJ2-7; tentatively, D is TRBD1 (5 bases). The specimen was PBMCs. The TCR originated in a woman in her fifties or sixties in good health and CMV-seropositive. The CDR3 region is CASSTSTAYEQYF. For the CDR3, the DNA is TGTGCCAGCAGCACCTCGACAGCCTACGAGCAGTACTTC.